This TCR beta chain is from a study of early T cells in non-severe SARS-CoV-2 infection. This clonotype was seen at least ten times. CDR1 and CDR2 from the germline V gene are DFQATT and SNEGSKA (reference sequence). The CDR3 totals 14 residues. Trimming took off 6 bases at V and 6 bases at J, with 21 bases between the two ends. The TCR library protocol attached unique molecular identifiers to the individual cDNA molecules. TCRdb reanalysed the 5' RACE reads using MiXCR and keeps one entry per CDR3 protein. The sample comprises 30,000 to 35,000 distinct CDR3 sequences, approximately 5.2% of which are singletons, and roughly 5.5% rests with the top ten.

Specimen: whole blood. This chain joins TRBV20-1 and TRBJ2-7; D is possibly TRBD1 (7 bases). This clonotype originated in an adult who was a healthcare worker with PCR-confirmed SARS-CoV-2 infection or an uninfected control (not recorded which). CDR3 residues: CSATTSQGGAEQYF. In DNA, the CDR3 is TGCAGTGCGACTACTAGCCAGGGGGGAGCCGAGCAGTACTTC.